This T cell receptor (beta chain) comes out of a study of human T cells and chemical hapten exposure. Study overall: Doses of diphenylcyclopropenone went to the patients' scalps weekly throughout the approximately 25-week study. Study outcomes and limitations: TCRs above 1 in 1000 frequency did not change with DPC sensitization.

Germline V gives CDR1 MNHNS, CDR2 SASEGT. This CDR3 has 13 amino acids. The V segment lost 7 bases and the J segment 2 bases; nucleotides outside the gene matches: 3. Library preparation tagged each individual cDNA molecule with a unique molecular identifier. TCRdb fed the RACE reads into MiXCR, producing one record per CDR3 protein. Of 95,000 to 150,000 distinct CDR3 sequences listed, around 11% are singletons. Points on this clonotype: Its target is unknown.

Time point specified: patch test 3, about 24 weeks after DPC sensitization. Treatment in this sample: therapeutic diphenylcyclopropenone sensitization with weekly scalp DPC. Sequences were derived from whole blood, sampled in connection with sensitization to the hapten diphenylcyclopropenone (DPC). The chain employs TRBV6-1 and TRBJ2-5, with 8 bases aligning to TRBD1. The source is a woman in her fifties or sixties with alopecia areata. Some clones in this sample may be carry-over from other donors' samples. DNA for the CDR3: TGTGCCAGCAACAGACAGGGGCAAGAGACCCAGTACTTC. Residues: CASNRQGQETQYF.